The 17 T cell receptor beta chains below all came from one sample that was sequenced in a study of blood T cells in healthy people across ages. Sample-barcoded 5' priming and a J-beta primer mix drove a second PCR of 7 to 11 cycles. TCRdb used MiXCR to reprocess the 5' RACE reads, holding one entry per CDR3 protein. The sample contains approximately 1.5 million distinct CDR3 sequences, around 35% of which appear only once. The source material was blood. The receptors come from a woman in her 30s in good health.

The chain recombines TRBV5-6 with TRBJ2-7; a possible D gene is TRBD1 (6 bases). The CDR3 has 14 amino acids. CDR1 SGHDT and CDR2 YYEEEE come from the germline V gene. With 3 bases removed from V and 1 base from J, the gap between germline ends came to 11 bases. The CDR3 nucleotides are TGTGCCAGCAGCTACAGGGTTCAGTCCTACGAGCAGTACTTC. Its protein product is CASSYRVQSYEQYF.

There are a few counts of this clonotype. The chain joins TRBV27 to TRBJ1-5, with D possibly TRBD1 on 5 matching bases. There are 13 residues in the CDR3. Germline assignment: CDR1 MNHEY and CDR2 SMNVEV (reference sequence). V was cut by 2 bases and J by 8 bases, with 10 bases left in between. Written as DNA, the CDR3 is TGTGCCAGCAGTTTAAGGGGTACGGAGCCCCAGCATTTT. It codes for CASSLRGTEPQHF.

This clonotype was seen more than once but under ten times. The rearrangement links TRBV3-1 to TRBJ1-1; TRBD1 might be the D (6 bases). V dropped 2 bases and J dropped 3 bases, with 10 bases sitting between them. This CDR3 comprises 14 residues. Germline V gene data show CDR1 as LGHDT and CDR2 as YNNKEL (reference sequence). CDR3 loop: CASSQSGGYTEAFF. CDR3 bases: TGTGCCAGCAGCCAAAGCGGGGGCTACACTGAAGCTTTCTTT.

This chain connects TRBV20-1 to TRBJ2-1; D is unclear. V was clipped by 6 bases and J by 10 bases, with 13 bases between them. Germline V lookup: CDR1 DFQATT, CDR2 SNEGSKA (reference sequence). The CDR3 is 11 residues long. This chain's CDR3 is CSATRSGEQFF. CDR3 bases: TGCAGTGCCACTCGGTCCGGAGAGCAGTTCTTC.

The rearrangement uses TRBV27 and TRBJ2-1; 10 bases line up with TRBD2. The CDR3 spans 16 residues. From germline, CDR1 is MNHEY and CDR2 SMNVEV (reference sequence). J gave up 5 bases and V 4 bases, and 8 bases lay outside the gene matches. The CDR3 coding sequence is TGTGCCAGCAGTTCCTCAGGTAGCGGGGGGAACAATGAGCAGTTCTTC. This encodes CASSSSGSGGNNEQFF.

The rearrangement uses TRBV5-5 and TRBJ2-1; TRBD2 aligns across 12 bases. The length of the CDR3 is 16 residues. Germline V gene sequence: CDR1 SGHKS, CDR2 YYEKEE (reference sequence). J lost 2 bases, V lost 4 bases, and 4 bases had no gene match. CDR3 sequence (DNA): TGTGCCAGCAGCCGGACTAGCGGGGTTCCCTACAATGAGCAGTTCTTC. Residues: CASSRTSGVPYNEQFF.

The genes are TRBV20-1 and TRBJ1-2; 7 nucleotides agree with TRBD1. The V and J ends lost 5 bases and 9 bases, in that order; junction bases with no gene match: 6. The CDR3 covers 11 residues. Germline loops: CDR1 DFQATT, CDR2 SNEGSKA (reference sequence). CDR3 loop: CSAVPGQSYTF. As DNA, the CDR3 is TGCAGTGCTGTGCCGGGACAGAGCTACACCTTC.

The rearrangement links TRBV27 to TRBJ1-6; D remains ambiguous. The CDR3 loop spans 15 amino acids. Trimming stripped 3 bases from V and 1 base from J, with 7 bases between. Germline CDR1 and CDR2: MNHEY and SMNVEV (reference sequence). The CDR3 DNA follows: TGTGCCAGCAGTTTGTGGGATTCCTATAATTCACCCCTCCACTTT. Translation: CASSLWDSYNSPLHF.

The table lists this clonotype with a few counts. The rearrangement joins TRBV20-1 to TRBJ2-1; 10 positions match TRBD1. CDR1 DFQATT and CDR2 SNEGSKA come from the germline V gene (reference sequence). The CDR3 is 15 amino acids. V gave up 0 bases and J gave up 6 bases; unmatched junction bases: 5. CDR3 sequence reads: CSAREGTGVGNEQFF. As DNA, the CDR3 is TGCAGTGCTAGAGAAGGGACAGGGGTGGGCAATGAGCAGTTCTTC.

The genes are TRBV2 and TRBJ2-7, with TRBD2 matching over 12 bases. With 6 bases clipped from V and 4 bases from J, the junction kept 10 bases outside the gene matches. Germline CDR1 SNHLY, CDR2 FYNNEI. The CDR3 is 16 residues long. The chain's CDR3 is CASSRSPSGRVYEQYF. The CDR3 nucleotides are TGTGCCAGCAGCCGAAGCCCTAGCGGGAGGGTATACGAGCAGTACTTC.

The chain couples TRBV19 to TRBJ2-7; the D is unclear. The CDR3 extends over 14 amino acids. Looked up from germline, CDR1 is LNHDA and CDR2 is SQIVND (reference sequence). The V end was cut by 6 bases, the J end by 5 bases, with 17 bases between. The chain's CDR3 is CASSPGPDPNEQYF. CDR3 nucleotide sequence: TGTGCCAGTAGCCCTGGGCCGGATCCGAACGAGCAGTACTTC.

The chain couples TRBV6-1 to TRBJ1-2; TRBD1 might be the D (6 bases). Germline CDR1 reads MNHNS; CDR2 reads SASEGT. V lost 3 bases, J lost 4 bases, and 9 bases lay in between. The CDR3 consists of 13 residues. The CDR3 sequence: CASSEWDTYGYTF. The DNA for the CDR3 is TGTGCCAGCAGTGAGTGGGACACCTATGGCTACACCTTC.

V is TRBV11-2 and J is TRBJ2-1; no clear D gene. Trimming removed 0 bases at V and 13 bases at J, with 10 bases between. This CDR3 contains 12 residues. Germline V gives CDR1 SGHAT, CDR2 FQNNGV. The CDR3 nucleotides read TGTGCCAGCAGCTTAGATCGCAGCTTACAGTTCTTC. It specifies CASSLDRSLQFF.

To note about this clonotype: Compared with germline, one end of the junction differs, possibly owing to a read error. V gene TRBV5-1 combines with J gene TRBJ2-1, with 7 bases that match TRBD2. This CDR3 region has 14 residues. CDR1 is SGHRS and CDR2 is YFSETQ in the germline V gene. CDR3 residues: CASSLATSANGQFF. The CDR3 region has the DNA TGCGCCAGCAGCCTGGCAACTAGCGCCAATGGGCAGTTCTTC.

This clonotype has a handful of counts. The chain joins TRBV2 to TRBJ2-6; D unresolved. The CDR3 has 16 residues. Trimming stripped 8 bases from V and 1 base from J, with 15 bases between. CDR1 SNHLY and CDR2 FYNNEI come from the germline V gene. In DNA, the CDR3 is TGTGCCAGCTGGGCAGGAAGCTCTTCTGGGGCCAACGTCCTGACTTTC. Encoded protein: CASWAGSSSGANVLTF.

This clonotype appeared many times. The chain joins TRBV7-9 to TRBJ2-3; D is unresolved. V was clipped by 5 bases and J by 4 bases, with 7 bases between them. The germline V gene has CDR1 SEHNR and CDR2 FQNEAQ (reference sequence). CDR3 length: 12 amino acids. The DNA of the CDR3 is TGTGCCAGCAGCCCCCCACCAGATACGCAGTATTTT. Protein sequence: CASSPPPDTQYF.

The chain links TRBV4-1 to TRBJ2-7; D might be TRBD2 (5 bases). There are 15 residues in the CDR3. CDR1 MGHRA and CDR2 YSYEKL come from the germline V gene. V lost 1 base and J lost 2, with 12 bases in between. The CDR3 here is CASSQGGYGAYEQYF. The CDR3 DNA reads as TGCGCCAGCAGCCAAGGAGGGTATGGGGCCTACGAGCAGTACTTC.